This passage covers 27 T cell receptor beta chains from one sample sequenced in a study of T cells in Graves' hyperthyroidism and ophthalmopathy. Amplification of TCR beta CDR3 regions used RNA as the template. The HTBI primer set drove a first-round RT-PCR of the TCR CDR3. MiXCR, applied by TCRdb to the multiplex PCR reads, yields one record per CDR3 protein. The sample lists approximately 610,000 distinct CDR3 sequences; roughly a sixth were seen once. The source material was blood. These receptors were obtained from a woman younger than 30 with Graves' hyperthyroidism.

This clonotype has a count of ten or more. This sequence joins TRBV11-3 and TRBJ1-5; a possible D gene is TRBD1 (5 bases). Trimming took 4 bases from V and 7 from J, leaving 11 bases between them. The CDR3 length is 13 residues. Germline lookup yields CDR1 SGHNT and CDR2 YENEEA. The CDR3 nucleotides read TGTGCCAGCAGCTCTCGCGCAGGGCAGCCCCAGCATTTT. As protein: CASSSRAGQPQHF.

This clonotype was seen ten or more times. V gene TRBV7-2 combines with J gene TRBJ2-3; 7 bases are a match to TRBD1. The CDR3 spans 16 residues. Germline trimming cut 5 bases from V and 0 bases from J; bases unmatched to any gene: 8. Per germline, CDR1 SGHTA and CDR2 FQGNSA. The CDR3 here is CASSRGTATSTDTQYF. CDR3 coding DNA: TGTGCCAGCAGCAGAGGGACAGCCACTAGCACAGATACGCAGTATTTT.

This clonotype turned up a few times. The J gene is TRBJ2-1, the V gene TRBV24-1; 7 bases agree with TRBD1. The CDR3 has 15 amino acids. In germline, CDR1 is KGHDR, CDR2 SFDVKD. V shed 1 base and J 7 bases; nucleotides not matched to a gene: 6. As DNA, the CDR3 is TGTGCCACCAGTGATTTAGGGGGCCCGGGAAATGAGCAGTTCTTC. Protein: CATSDLGGPGNEQFF.

This clonotype was seen a handful of times. J is TRBJ1-1 and V is TRBV7-2, with 8 positions matching TRBD1. The CDR3 is made up of 12 amino acids. From germline, CDR1 is SGHTA and CDR2 FQGNSA. The V segment lost 5 bases and the J segment 12 bases; nucleotides outside the gene matches: 8. The CDR3 DNA follows: TGTGCCAGCAGCGAATCTACAGGGGGATCTTTCTTT. Its translation: CASSESTGGSFF.

V is TRBV7-9 and J is TRBJ2-1, with D unclear. V was cut by 5 bases and J by 5 bases, with 10 bases left in between. There are 13 residues in the CDR3. Germline V lookup: CDR1 SEHNR, CDR2 FQNEAQ (reference sequence). This CDR3 is CASSAIQNNEQFF. In DNA form, the CDR3 reads TGTGCCAGCAGCGCTATACAGAACAATGAGCAGTTCTTC.

The chain carries TRBV24-1 and TRBJ2-3; 10 bases fit TRBD2. This CDR3 comprises 17 residues. The germline V gene encodes CDR1 KGHDR and CDR2 SFDVKD. V lost 6 bases and J lost 0; bases outside the gene matches: 8. The CDR3 loop is CATSLGAGGPSTDTQYF. CDR3 bases: TGTGCCACCAGTTTGGGAGCGGGAGGGCCCAGCACAGATACGCAGTATTTT.

This clonotype was recorded at least ten times. V usage is TRBV11-3 and J usage is TRBJ2-7, with TRBD2 as a possible D gene (6 bases). With 5 bases removed from V and 2 bases from J, the gap between germline ends came to 10 bases. CDR1 is SGHNT and CDR2 is YENEEA in the germline V gene. The CDR3 has 13 amino acids. The CDR3 region is CASSPIAAYEQYF. Written as DNA, the CDR3 is TGTGCCAGCAGCCCGATAGCGGCCTACGAGCAGTACTTC.

As concerns this clonotype: A single base separates this from a much larger clone, so it may be a read error. The chain links TRBV5-1 to TRBJ1-2; D gene ambiguous. CDR3 length equals 15 residues. The germline V gene encodes CDR1 SGHRS and CDR2 YFSETQ. CDR3 sequence (DNA): TGCGCCAGCAGCTTGGCACAGAAGAAAGACTATGGCCACACCTTC. It codes for CASSLAQKKDYGHTF.

This clonotype has at least ten counts. J is TRBJ2-7 and V is TRBV5-1; 9 bases map to TRBD1. Germline assignment: CDR1 SGHRS and CDR2 YFSETQ. There are 19 residues in the CDR3. Losses at the gene ends were 4 bases for V and 6 bases for J; bases not matched to a gene: 23. The CDR3 protein is CASSPRRESGQGKFGEQYF. In DNA form, the CDR3 reads TGCGCCAGCAGCCCCCGCCGGGAGTCGGGACAGGGCAAGTTTGGCGAGCAGTACTTC.

This clonotype occurred many times. V is TRBV28 and J is TRBJ2-7; a weak D match, TRBD2 (5 bases). The V gene lost 9 bases and the J gene lost 2 bases, with 17 bases spanning the gap. Germline V gives CDR1 MDHEN, CDR2 SYDVKM. The CDR3 consists of 14 residues. The CDR3 DNA follows: TGTGCCAGGACCTACCCCACGAGGGCCTACGAGCAGTACTTC. This translates into CARTYPTRAYEQYF.

The genes are TRBV12-3 or TRBV12-4 and TRBJ1-1, with a possible D match to TRBD1 (6 bases). Trimming pared 7 bases from V and 1 base from J, leaving 10 bases between. The CDR3 sequence is 13 residues long. This chain's CDR3 is CASKQQGNTEAFF. In DNA form, the CDR3 reads TGTGCCAGCAAACAACAGGGGAACACTGAAGCTTTCTTT.

This chain connects TRBV2 to TRBJ2-7; no clear D gene. V was cut by 7 bases and J by 4 bases, with 14 bases left in between. This CDR3 contains 13 residues. Germline loops: CDR1 SNHLY, CDR2 FYNNEI. In DNA form, the CDR3 reads TGTGCCAGCATCTTAGGCCTTCTTTACGAGCAGTACTTC. This encodes CASILGLLYEQYF.

About this clonotype: This sequence may be a read error, since a much larger clone differs from it by one base. The V call is TRBV28, the J call TRBJ2-3; 10 bases align to TRBD2. Germline CDR1 and CDR2: MDHEN and SYDVKM. The CDR3 has 18 amino acids. The CDR3 DNA is TGTACCAGCACCACATGGACTAGCGGTTACACTAGCACAGATACGCAGTATTTT. Translation gives CTSTTWTSGYTSTDTQYF.

Worth noting for this clonotype: At one boundary the junction diverges from the germline segment, which might be a read error. The V call is TRBV6-1, the J call TRBJ2-7, with unresolved D. The germline V gene has CDR1 MNHNS and CDR2 SASEGT. The CDR3 has 14 residues. CDR3 sequence reads: CASSEGLGSYEQYF. CDR3 DNA sequence: TGCGCCAGCAGTGAAGGGCTGGGCTCCTACGAGCAGTACTTC.

V and J are TRBV2 and TRBJ2-7; no reliable D call. With 8 bases removed from V and 6 bases from J, the gap between germline ends came to 29 bases. The CDR3 length is 17 residues. Germline V gene lookup returns CDR1 SNHLY and CDR2 FYNNEI. CDR3 residues: CASSPPLVSGETIEQYF. The CDR3 DNA follows: TGTGCCAGCTCACCACCTTTAGTGTCCGGAGAAACCATCGAGCAGTACTTC.

This clonotype was observed a handful of times. This chain joins TRBV7-8 and TRBJ1-1; possible D gene TRBD1, 5 bases. The CDR3 spans 14 residues. CDR1 SGHVS and CDR2 FQNEAQ come from the germline V gene. V shed 6 bases and J shed 5 bases, with 16 bases lying between them. The CDR3 coding sequence is TGTGCCAGCAGGGTGGCGGAGGGGTATACTGAAGCTTTCTTT. Amino acid sequence: CASRVAEGYTEAFF.

This chain joins TRBV5-8 and TRBJ2-1, with TRBD2 as a possible D gene (7 bases). The germline gives CDR1 SGHTS, CDR2 YDEGEE. V dropped 3 bases and J dropped 9 bases, with 16 bases sitting between them. The CDR3 runs to 14 residues. CDR3 amino acids: CASSWGGGSREQFF. CDR3 in DNA: TGTGCCAGCAGCTGGGGAGGGGGGAGCCGTGAGCAGTTCTTC.

This clonotype turned up a few times. The chain employs TRBV28 and TRBJ1-4, with D possibly being TRBD1 (5 bases). CDR1 is MDHEN, CDR2 SYDVKM, per germline. This CDR3 contains 15 residues. V lost 4 bases and J 8 bases, leaving 17 bases between the germline ends. DNA for the CDR3: TGTGCCAGCAGTTCCGAACAACCAGGGAGGGAAAAACTGTTTTTT. This sequence encodes CASSSEQPGREKLFF.

This clonotype was seen many times. The chain links TRBV13 to TRBJ2-7, with D perhaps matching TRBD1 or TRBD2 (5 bases each). The CDR3 is made up of 13 amino acids. Looked up from germline, CDR1 is PRHDT and CDR2 is FYEKMQ (reference sequence). Deletions cut 4 bases from V and 4 bases from J, with 11 bases between. This CDR3 is CASSSLGDYEQYF. The CDR3 nucleotides are TGTGCCAGCAGCTCTTTGGGGGATTACGAGCAGTACTTC.

The V gene is TRBV3-2, the J gene TRBJ2-7; no DNA check was done on the table's D call, TRBD1. TRBV3-2 is deemed a pseudogene. The CDR3 runs 19 residues. The CDR3 DNA follows: TGTGCCAGCAGCCACACAGCCCTTCGCGGCCCCCGAGGACCCTACGAGCAGTACTTC. Its translation is CASSHTALRGPRGPYEQYF.

This chain joins TRBV9 and TRBJ1-2, with D possibly TRBD1 on 5 matching bases. CDR3 size: 15 residues. The germline V gene has CDR1 SGDLS and CDR2 YYNGEE. V was shortened by 0 bases and J by 3 bases, with 12 bases between the two germline ends. The CDR3 DNA is TGTGCCAGCAGCGTAGGGGGGTTTGGTGACTATGGCTACACCTTC. Translated, it gives CASSVGGFGDYGYTF.

This clonotype has just a few counts. This sequence joins TRBV6-2 or TRBV6-3 and TRBJ1-1; no clear D. V lost 4 bases and J lost 4, with 7 bases in between. The CDR3 extends over 12 amino acids. Germline V gene data show CDR1 as MNHEY and CDR2 as SVGEGT. CDR3 amino acids: CASSWHPTEAFF. The CDR3 DNA reads TGTGCCAGCAGTTGGCACCCCACTGAAGCTTTCTTT.

The gene calls are TRBV6-1 and TRBJ1-2, with 9 positions matching TRBD1. Germline assignment: CDR1 MNHNS and CDR2 SASEGT. The trim removed 8 bases at V and 4 bases at J, leaving 8 bases unmatched. The CDR3 spans 14 residues. CDR3 region: CASQRGQGVYGYTF. The CDR3 coding sequence is TGTGCCAGCCAACGGGGACAGGGAGTCTATGGCTACACCTTC.

This sequence joins TRBV10-3 and TRBJ2-2; D remains ambiguous. The CDR3 contains 12 residues. Trimming left V 10 bases short and J 10 bases short, with 16 bases between. Germline V lookup: CDR1 ENHRY, CDR2 SYGVKD. For the CDR3, the DNA is TGTGCCACCGCAATTGGCGAGATGGAGCTGTTTTTT. Translated: CATAIGEMELFF.

This clonotype was counted once. V gene TRBV12-3 or TRBV12-4 combines with J gene TRBJ2-7; 9 nucleotides align to TRBD1. CDR3 length: 15 residues. Trimming at V came to 8 bases and at J to 2 bases, leaving 10 bases not matched to a gene. CDR3 coding DNA: TGTGCCAGCTTGTCCAGACAGGGGGTTCCCTACGAGCAGTACTTC. It specifies CASLSRQGVPYEQYF.

In its sample, this clonotype was seen a few times. A much larger clonotype is one base distant, so this may be a read error. No conserved phenylalanine or tryptophan ends this CDR3, so it is likely a read error. This chain links TRBV12-3 or TRBV12-4 with TRBJ1-1; D is uncertain. The germline V and J ends were trimmed by 6 bases and 4 bases, with 12 bases remaining between them. This CDR3 is built from 13 residues. The DNA for the CDR3 is TGTGCCAGCAGGGCCTCGGGTGGCACTGAAGCTTTCTCT. This encodes CASRASGGTEAFS.

At least ten counts were recorded for this clonotype. The chain couples TRBV2 to TRBJ2-3, with D possibly being TRBD2 (6 bases). The V end was cut by 11 bases, the J end by 5 bases, with 17 bases between. Germline V gene sequence: CDR1 SNHLY, CDR2 FYNNEI. The CDR3 is 13 residues long. This CDR3 is CAGTGDGEDTQYF. The CDR3 DNA follows: TGTGCCGGAACGGGAGATGGGGAAGATACGCAGTATTTT.